This T cell receptor beta chain was obtained from a study of blood T cells in healthy people across ages. With a J-beta primer mix and a sample-barcoded 5' primer, a second PCR ran about 7 to 12 cycles. MiXCR, run by TCRdb on the 5' RACE reads, gives a single entry per CDR3 protein. The sample gives 1.4 million to 1.5 million distinct CDR3 sequences, 35% to 45% of which show up once; 7.9% is in the top ten. The CDR3 loop spans 15 amino acids. The germline V gene encodes CDR1 DFQATT and CDR2 SNEGSKA (reference sequence). V lost 2 bases, J lost 5 bases, and 6 bases stayed unmatched. The V call is TRBV20-1, the J call TRBJ2-3; 11 nucleotides agree with TRBD2. The clonotype originates from a young woman in good health. The sample taken for sequencing was blood. The CDR3 DNA reads TGCAGTGCTAGACCGATAGCGGGAGGGATAGATACGCAGTATTTT. This translates into CSARPIAGGIDTQYF.